The source of this T cell receptor beta chain is a study of T cell changes during pregnancy in multiple sclerosis. The repertoire was sequenced with immunoSEQ multiplex PCR; TCRdb's copy has only in-frame clones and lacks some. The sample comprises around 130,000 clones, less than 97% of which are singletons, and around 0.4% rests with the top ten. The V end lost 4 bases, the J end lost 1 base, and 8 bases lay between the germline ends. The CDR3 has 14 amino acids. CDR1 and CDR2 from the germline V gene are MDHEN and SYDVKM. The TCR originated in a female donor with multiple sclerosis, enrolled in a pregnancy study. The chain joins TRBV28 to TRBJ1-5, with D unclear. The material was peripheral blood, obtained after pregnancy. The CDR3, as DNA: TGTGCCAGCAGTTATATCCGGAGCAATCAGCCCCAGCATTTT. This encodes CASSYIRSNQPQHF.